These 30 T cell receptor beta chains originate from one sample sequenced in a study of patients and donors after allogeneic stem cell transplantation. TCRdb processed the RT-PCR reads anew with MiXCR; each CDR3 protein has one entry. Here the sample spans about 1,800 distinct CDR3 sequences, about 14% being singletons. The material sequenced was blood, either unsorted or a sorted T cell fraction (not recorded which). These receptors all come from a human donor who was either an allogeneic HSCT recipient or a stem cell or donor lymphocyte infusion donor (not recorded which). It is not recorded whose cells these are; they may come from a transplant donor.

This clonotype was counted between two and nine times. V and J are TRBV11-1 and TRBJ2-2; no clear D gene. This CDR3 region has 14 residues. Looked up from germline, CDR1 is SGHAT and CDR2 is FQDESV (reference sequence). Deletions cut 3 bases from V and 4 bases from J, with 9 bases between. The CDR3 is CASSFYGSTGELFF. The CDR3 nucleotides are TGTGCCAGCAGCTTCTACGGTAGCACCGGGGAGCTGTTTTTT.

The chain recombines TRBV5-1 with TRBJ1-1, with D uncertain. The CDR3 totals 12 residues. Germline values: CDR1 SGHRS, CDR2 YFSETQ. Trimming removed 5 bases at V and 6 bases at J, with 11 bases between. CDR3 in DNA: TGCGCCAGCAGGGCCCAAGGGCCTGAAGCTTTCTTT. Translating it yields CASRAQGPEAFF. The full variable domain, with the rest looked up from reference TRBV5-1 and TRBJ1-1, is KAGVTQTPRYLIKTRGQQVTLSCSPISGHRSVSWYQQTPGQGLQFLFEYFSETQRNKGNFPGRFSGRQFSNSRSEMNVSTLELGDSALYLCASRAQGPEAFFGQGTRLTVV.

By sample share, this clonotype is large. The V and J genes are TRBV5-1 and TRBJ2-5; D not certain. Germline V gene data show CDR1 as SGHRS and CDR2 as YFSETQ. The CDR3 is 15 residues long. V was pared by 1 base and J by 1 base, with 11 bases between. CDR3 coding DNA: TGCGCCAGCAGCTTGCAGGCCGGATCCCAAGAGACCCAGTACTTC. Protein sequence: CASSLQAGSQETQYF.

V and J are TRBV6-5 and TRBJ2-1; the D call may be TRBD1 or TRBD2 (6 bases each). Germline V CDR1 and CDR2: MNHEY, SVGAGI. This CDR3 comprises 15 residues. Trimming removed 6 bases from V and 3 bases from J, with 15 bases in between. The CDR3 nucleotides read TGTGCCAGCAGCCCTTTCGGGGGCGTCTACAATGAGCAGTTCTTC. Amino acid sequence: CASSPFGGVYNEQFF.

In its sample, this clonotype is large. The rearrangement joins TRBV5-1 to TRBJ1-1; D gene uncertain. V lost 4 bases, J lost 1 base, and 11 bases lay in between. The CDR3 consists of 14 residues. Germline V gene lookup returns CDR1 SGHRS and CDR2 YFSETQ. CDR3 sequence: CASSLRGENTEAFF. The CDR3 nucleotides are TGCGCCAGCAGCCTCCGAGGAGAGAACACTGAAGCTTTCTTT.

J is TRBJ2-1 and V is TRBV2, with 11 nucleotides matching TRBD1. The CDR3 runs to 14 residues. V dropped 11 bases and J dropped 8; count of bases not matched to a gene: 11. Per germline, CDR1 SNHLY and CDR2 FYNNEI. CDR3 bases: TGTGCCGCAGGCTGGAGGGGACAGGGGGATGAGCAGTTCTTC. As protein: CAAGWRGQGDEQFF.

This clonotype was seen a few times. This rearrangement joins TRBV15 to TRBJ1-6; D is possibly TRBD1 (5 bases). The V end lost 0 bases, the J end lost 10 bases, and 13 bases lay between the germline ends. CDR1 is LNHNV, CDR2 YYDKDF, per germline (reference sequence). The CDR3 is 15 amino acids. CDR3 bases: TGTGCCACCAGCAGAGATCGGCCGGGGCACTCACCCCTCCACTTT. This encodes CATSRDRPGHSPLHF.

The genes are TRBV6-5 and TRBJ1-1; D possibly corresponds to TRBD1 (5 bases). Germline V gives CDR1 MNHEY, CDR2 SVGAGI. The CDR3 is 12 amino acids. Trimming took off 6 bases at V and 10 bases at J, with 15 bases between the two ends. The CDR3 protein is CASSSRKGAAFF. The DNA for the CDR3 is TGTGCCAGCAGCTCAAGAAAAGGGGCAGCTTTCTTT.

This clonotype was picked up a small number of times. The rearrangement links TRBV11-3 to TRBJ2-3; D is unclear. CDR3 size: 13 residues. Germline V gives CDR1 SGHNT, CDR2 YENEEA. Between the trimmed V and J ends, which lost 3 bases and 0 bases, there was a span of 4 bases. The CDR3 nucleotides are TGTGCCAGCAGCTTGACCAGCACAGATACGCAGTATTTT. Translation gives CASSLTSTDTQYF.

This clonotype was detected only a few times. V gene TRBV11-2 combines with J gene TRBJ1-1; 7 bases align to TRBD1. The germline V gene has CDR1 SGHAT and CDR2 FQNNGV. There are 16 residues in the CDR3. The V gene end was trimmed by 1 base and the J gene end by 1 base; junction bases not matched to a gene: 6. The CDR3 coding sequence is TGTGCCAGCAGCTTAGTTATGGGACAGCCGAACACTGAAGCTTTCTTT. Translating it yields CASSLVMGQPNTEAFF.

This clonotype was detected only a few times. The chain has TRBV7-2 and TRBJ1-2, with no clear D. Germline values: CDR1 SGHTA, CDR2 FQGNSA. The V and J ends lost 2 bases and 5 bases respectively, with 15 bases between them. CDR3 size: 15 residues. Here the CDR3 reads CASSLPPQAGYGYTF. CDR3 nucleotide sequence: TGTGCCAGCAGCTTACCGCCGCAGGCCGGATATGGCTACACCTTC. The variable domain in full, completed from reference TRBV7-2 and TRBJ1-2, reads GAGVSQSPSNKVTEKGKDVELRCDPISGHTALYWYRQSLGQGLEFLIYFQGNSAPDKSGLPSDRFSAERTGGSVSTLTIQRTQQEDSAVYLCASSLPPQAGYGYTFGSGTRLTVV.

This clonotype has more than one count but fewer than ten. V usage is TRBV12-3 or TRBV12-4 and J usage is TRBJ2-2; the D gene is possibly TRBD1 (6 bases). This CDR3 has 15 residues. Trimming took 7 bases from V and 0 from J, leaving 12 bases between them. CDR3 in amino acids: CASTRTESNTGELFF. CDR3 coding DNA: TGTGCCAGCACCAGGACAGAGTCGAACACCGGGGAGCTGTTTTTT.

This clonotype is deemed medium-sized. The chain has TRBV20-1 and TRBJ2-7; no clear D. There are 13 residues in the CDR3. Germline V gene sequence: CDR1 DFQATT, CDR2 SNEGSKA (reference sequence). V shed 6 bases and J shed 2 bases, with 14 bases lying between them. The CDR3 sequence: CSARPRNTYEQYF. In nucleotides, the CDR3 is TGCAGTGCCCGGCCCCGAAATACCTACGAGCAGTACTTC.

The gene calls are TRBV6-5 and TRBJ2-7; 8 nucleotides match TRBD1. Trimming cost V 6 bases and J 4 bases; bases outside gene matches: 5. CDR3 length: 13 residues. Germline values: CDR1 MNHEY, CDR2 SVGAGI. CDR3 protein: CASRPGTGYEQYV. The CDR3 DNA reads TGTGCCAGCAGGCCCGGGACAGGTTACGAGCAGTACGTC.

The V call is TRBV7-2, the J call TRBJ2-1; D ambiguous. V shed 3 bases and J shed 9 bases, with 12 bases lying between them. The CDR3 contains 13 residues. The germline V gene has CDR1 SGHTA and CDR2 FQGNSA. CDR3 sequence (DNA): TGTGCCAGCAGCTTGGAGTCTTGGGGTGAGCAGTTCTTC. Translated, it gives CASSLESWGEQFF.

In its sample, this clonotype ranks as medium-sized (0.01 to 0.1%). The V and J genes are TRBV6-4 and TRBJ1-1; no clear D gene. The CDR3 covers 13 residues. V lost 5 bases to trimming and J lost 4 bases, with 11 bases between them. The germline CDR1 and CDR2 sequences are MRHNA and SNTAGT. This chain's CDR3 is CASSTVGGTEAFF. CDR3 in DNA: TGTGCCAGCAGTACCGTTGGTGGCACTGAAGCTTTCTTT.

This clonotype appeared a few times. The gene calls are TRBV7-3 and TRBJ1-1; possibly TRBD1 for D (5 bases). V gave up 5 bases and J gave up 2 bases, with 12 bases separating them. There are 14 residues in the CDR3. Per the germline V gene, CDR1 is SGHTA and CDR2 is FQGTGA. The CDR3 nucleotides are TGTGCCAGCAGCGTAAGCGGGGGAAACACTGAAGCTTTCTTT. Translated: CASSVSGGNTEAFF.

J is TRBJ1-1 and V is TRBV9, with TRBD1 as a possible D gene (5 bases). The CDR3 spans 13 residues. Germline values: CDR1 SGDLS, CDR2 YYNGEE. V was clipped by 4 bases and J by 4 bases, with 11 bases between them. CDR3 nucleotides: TGTGCCAGCAGCCAGGGTACGGGCACTGAAGCTTTCTTT. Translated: CASSQGTGTEAFF.

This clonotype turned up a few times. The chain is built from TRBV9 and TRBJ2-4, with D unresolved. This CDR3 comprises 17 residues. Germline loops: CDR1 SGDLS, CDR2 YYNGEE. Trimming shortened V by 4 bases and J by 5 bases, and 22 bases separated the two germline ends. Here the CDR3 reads CASSRTGPATPQNIQYF. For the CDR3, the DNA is TGTGCCAGCAGCCGGACCGGGCCGGCCACCCCTCAAAACATTCAGTACTTC.

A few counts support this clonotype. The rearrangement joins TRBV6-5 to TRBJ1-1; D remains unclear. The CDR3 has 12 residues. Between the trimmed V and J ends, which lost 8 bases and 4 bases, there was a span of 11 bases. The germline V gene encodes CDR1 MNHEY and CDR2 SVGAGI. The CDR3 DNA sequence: TGTGCCAGCGGACCGGGCGGCACTGAAGCTTTCTTT. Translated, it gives CASGPGGTEAFF.

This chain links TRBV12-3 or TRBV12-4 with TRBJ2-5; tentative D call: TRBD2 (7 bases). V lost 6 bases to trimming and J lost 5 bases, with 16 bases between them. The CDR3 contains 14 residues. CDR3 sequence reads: CASRRPGGHETQYF. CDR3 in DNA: TGTGCCAGCAGACGCCCGGGGGGCCACGAGACCCAGTACTTC.

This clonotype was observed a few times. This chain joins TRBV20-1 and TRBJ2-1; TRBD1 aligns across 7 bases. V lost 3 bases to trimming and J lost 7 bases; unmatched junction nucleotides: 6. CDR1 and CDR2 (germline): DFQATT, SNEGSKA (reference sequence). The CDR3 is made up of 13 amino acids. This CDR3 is CSASGAGGNEQFF. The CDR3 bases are TGCAGTGCTAGTGGCGCAGGGGGAAATGAGCAGTTCTTC.

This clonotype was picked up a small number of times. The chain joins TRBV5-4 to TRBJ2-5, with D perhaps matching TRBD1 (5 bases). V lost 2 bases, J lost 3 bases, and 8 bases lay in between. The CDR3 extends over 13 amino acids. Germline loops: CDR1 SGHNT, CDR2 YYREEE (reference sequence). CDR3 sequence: CASSFDRKETQYF. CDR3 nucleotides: TGTGCCAGCAGCTTTGACAGAAAAGAGACCCAGTACTTC.

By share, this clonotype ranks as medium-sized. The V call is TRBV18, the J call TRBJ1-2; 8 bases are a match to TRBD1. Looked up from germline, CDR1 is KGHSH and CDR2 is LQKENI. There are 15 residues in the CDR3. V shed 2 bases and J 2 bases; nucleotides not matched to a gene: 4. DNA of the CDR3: TGTGCCAGCTCACCAGCGGGACAGGCGAACTATGGCTACACCTTC. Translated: CASSPAGQANYGYTF. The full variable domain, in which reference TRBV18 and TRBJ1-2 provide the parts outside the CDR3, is NAGVMQNPRHLVRRRGQEARLRCSPMKGHSHVYWYRQLPEEGLKFMVYLQKENIIDESGMPKERFSAEFPKEGPSILRIQQVVRGDSAAYFCASSPAGQANYGYTFGSGTRLTVV.

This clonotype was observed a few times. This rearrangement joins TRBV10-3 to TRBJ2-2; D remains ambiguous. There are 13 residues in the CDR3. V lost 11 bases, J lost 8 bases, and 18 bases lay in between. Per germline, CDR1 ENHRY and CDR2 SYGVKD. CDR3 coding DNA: TGTGCCGCCTCTCGGGCCACCGGTGGGGAGCTGTTTTTT. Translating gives CAASRATGGELFF.

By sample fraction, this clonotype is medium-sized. CDR3 in amino acids: CASRPDGIYGYTF. CDR3 nucleotides: TGTGCCAGCAGACCGGACGGAATCTATGGCTACACCTTC. This sequence joins TRBV7-9 and TRBJ1-2, with D unresolved. Germline V lookup: CDR1 SEHNR, CDR2 FQNEAQ (reference sequence). CDR3 length: 13 residues. V dropped 6 bases and J dropped 4 bases, with 12 bases sitting between them.

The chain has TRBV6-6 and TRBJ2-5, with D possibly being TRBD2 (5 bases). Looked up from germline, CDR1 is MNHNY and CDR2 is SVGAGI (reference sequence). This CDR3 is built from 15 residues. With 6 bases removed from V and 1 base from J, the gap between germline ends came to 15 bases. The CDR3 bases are TGTGCCAGCAGACCCGACCTGAGGGTCCAAGAGACCCAGTACTTC. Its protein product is CASRPDLRVQETQYF.

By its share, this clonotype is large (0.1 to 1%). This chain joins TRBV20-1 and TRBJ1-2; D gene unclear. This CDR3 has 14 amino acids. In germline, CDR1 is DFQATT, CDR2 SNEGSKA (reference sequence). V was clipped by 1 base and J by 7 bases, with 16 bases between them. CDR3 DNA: TGCAGTGCTAGAGGGGGTCCTCGAAGGGTTGGCTACACCTTC. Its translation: CSARGGPRRVGYTF.

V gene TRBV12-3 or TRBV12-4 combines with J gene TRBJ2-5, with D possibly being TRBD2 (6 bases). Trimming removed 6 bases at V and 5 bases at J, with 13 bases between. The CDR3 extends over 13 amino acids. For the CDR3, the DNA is TGTGCCAGCAGCTTGACTAGATGGGAGACCCAGTACTTC. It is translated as CASSLTRWETQYF.

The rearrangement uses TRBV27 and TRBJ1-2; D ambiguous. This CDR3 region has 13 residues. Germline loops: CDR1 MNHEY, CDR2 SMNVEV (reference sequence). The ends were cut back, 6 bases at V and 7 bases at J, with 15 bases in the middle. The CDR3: CASSPEGRGGYTF. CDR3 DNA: TGTGCCAGCAGCCCCGAGGGCCGAGGTGGCTACACCTTC.